This TCR beta chain was captured by sequencing in a study of tumor-infiltrating lymphocytes in primary liver carcinoma. TCR beta cDNA was made from approximately 540 ng total RNA with a constant-region primer. The TCR beta library was amplified through three nested multiplex PCR rounds in a modified ARM-PCR procedure. Amplification in the first two PCR rounds was performed using TRBV1-TRBV30 forward primers and a C-beta reverse primer for 10 cycles each. Via MiXCR, TCRdb re-called the multiplex PCR reads, giving one row per CDR3 protein. The sample records under 50,000 distinct CDR3 sequences, about three quarters being singletons. Concerning this clonotype itself: One junction end disagrees with the germline gene, perhaps due to a read error.

This CDR3 has 15 amino acids. Germline assignment: CDR1 MGHRA and CDR2 YSYEKL. Investigators took RNA and DNA out together from 20-30 mg of unsorted bulk tissue. These patients lived with chronic HBV infection and had never been treated. The gene calls are TRBV4-1 and TRBJ2-1; D ambiguous. This clonotype originated in a man in his forties with primary liver carcinoma and hepatitis B virus infection. Sequencing input: liver tumor tissue from sampling region 5. The subset is: tumor region T5, tumor centre. CDR3 coding DNA: TGCGTCAGCAGCCAAGAGCGTGAGAATCACAATGAGCAGTTCTTC. Translating it yields CVSSQERENHNEQFF.